This T cell receptor (beta chain) was recorded in a study of T-cell memory formation after mild COVID-19. Germline CDR1 reads MNHEY; CDR2 reads SVGAGI. The CDR3 contains 13 residues. The V and J ends lost 6 bases and 1 base, in that order; junction bases with no gene match: 2. Points from the study as a whole: There was a balanced CD4/CD8 profile in clones contracting day 15 to 85, and later expanders leaned CD4+. A subset of responding clones appeared in pre-infection memory, suggesting cross-reactive memory joined. Clones that contracted clustered mainly in CM and EM if CD4+ and in EMRA if CD8+.

This clonotype was observed a handful of times. The antigen is undetermined. TCRdb reprocessed the 5' RACE reads with MiXCR, giving one entry per CDR3 protein. The sample has about 320,000 distinct CDR3 sequences; more than 13% are singletons. Specimen: PBMCs or a T cell subset sorted from them (not recorded which). The receptor's source is a man between 18 and 29 years old who had mild COVID-19 (a few samples of this study predate the infection). Cell type and time point are not known. The chain employs TRBV6-5 and TRBJ1-1; 7 nucleotides line up with TRBD1. CDR3 nucleotide sequence: TGTGCCAGCAGGGGACAGCCGAACACTGAAGCTTTCTTT. This codes for CASRGQPNTEAFF.